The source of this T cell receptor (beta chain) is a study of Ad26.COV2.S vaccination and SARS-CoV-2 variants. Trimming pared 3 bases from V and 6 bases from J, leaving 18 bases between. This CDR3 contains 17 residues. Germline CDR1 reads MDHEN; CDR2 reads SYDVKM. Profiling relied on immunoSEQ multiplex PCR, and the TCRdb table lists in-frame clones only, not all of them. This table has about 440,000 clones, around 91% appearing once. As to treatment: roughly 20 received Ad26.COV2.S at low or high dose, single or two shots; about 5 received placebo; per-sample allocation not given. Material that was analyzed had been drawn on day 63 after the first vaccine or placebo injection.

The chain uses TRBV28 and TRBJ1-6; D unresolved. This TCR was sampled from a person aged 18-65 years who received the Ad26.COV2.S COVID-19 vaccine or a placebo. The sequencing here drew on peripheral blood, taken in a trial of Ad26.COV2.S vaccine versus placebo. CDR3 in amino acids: CASSFPRTGAVNSPLHF. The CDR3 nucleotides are TGTGCCAGCAGTTTCCCCCGGACGGGAGCCGTTAATTCACCCCTCCACTTT.